This passage covers 20 T cell receptor beta chains from one sample sequenced in a study of Ad26.COV2.S vaccination and SARS-CoV-2 variants. Sequencing used immunoSEQ multiplex PCR; TCRdb keeps in-frame clones, though not all of them. The sample carries hundreds of thousands of clones, around 89% recorded once. The sample's treatment: around 19 received Ad26.COV2.S at low or high dose, single or two shots; several received placebo; per-sample allocation not given. Sampling happened 63 days after the first vaccine or placebo injection. The input for sequencing was peripheral blood, taken in a trial of Ad26.COV2.S vaccine versus placebo. These receptors all stem from a person between 18 and 65 years old who received the Ad26.COV2.S COVID-19 vaccine or a placebo.

V usage is TRBV6-5 and J usage is TRBJ2-5; 11 bases align to TRBD1. This CDR3 spans 15 amino acids. V trimming: 5 bases; J trimming: 5 bases; junction bases outside the gene matches: 7. CDR1 and CDR2 (germline): MNHEY, SVGAGI. The CDR3 region has the DNA TGTGCCAGCAGTAGGACAGGGGGCAACGGTGAGACCCAGTACTTC. As protein: CASSRTGGNGETQYF.

The chain uses TRBV5-3 and TRBJ1-3; D remains unclear. TRBV5-3 is treated as an ORF (open reading frame) with a function not yet certain. The CDR3 is 16 amino acids. With 0 bases removed from V and 0 bases from J, the gap between germline ends came to 10 bases. The CDR3 sequence is CARSLGGGYSGNTIYF. The DNA of the CDR3 is TGTGCCAGAAGCTTGGGTGGCGGATACTCTGGAAACACCATATATTTT.

This clone was observed at least ten times. The CDR3 protein is CASSSSRGYSNQPQHF. The DNA for the CDR3 is TGTGCCAGCAGTTCCTCCAGGGGTTATAGCAATCAGCCCCAGCATTTT. The chain employs TRBV6-5 and TRBJ1-5; D is perhaps TRBD1 (6 bases). CDR3 size: 16 residues. V was cut by 4 bases and J by 0 bases, with 13 bases left in between. CDR1 is MNHEY and CDR2 is SVGAGI in the germline V gene.

V usage is TRBV12-5 and J usage is TRBJ2-7; D may be TRBD1 (6 bases). Trimming cost V 3 bases and J 5 bases, with 17 bases left between them. The CDR3 is 15 residues long. Per the germline V gene, CDR1 is LGHNT and CDR2 is FRNRAP. The CDR3 DNA follows: TGTGCTAGTGGTTTAGGCCAAACAGGGACCGACGAGCAGTACTTC. Its translation is CASGLGQTGTDEQYF.

The rearrangement links TRBV19 to TRBJ2-2; the D gene is possibly TRBD1 (5 bases). This CDR3 has 11 residues. CDR1 and CDR2 from the germline V gene are LNHDA and SQIVND (reference sequence). The CDR3 sequence: CVTGYTGELFF. The CDR3 nucleotides read TGTGTAACAGGTTACACCGGGGAGCTGTTTTTT.

The CDR3 DNA reads as TGTGCCAGCAGGGGACGGACCAAACCTGAAGCTTTCTTT. It encodes CASRGRTKPEAFF. The rearrangement uses TRBV12-3 or TRBV12-4 and TRBJ1-1, with D maybe TRBD1 (5 bases). V was shortened by 6 bases and J by 6 bases, with 14 bases between the two germline ends. The CDR3 has 13 amino acids.

The chain employs TRBV30 and TRBJ2-3; 8 nucleotides line up with TRBD2. The junction had 2 bases not matched to a gene; V was cut back by 4 bases and J by 2 bases. The germline gives CDR1 GTSNPN, CDR2 SVGIG (reference sequence). The length of the CDR3 is 13 residues. CDR3 sequence reads: CAWTGGTTDTQYF. The CDR3 DNA is TGTGCCTGGACGGGGGGGACCACAGATACGCAGTATTTT.

This rearrangement joins TRBV19 to TRBJ1-1; D is ambiguous. The germline CDR1 and CDR2 sequences are LNHDA and SQIVND (reference sequence). This CDR3 has 15 residues. Trimming removed 0 bases from V and 4 bases from J, with 12 bases in between. The CDR3 nucleotides read TGTGCCAGTAGTATAGAGTCGGGGTTGGGCACTGAAGCTTTCTTT. This codes for CASSIESGLGTEAFF.

The gene calls are TRBV25-1 and TRBJ2-5; D gene unclear. This CDR3 is 14 amino acids long. Trimming shortened V by 0 bases and J by 2 bases, and 7 bases separated the two germline ends. The germline CDR1 and CDR2 sequences are MGHDK and SYGVNS. For the CDR3, the DNA is TGTGCCAGCAGTGAATATCTTAATCAAGAGACCCAGTACTTC. Protein sequence: CASSEYLNQETQYF.

The chain combines TRBV5-6 with TRBJ2-5; possible D gene TRBD2, 5 bases. V was clipped by 0 bases and J by 0 bases, with 6 bases between them. Germline loops: CDR1 SGHDT, CDR2 YYEEEE. The length of the CDR3 is 14 residues. The CDR3 sequence: CASSLGGYQETQYF. The DNA for the CDR3 is TGTGCCAGCAGCTTGGGCGGGTACCAAGAGACCCAGTACTTC.

The chain employs TRBV7-9 and TRBJ2-7, with TRBD1 matching 8 bases. CDR1 is SEHNR and CDR2 is FQNEAQ in the germline V gene (reference sequence). This CDR3 spans 16 amino acids. J lost 0 bases, V lost 0 bases, and 4 bases had no gene match. The chain's CDR3 is CASSLAPGGGSYEQYF. The CDR3 coding sequence is TGTGCCAGCAGCTTAGCACCAGGGGGCGGCTCCTACGAGCAGTACTTC. The complete variable domain, with remaining parts taken from reference TRBV7-9 and TRBJ2-7, reads DTGVSQNPRHKITKRGQNVTFRCDPISEHNRLYWYRQTLGQGPEFLTYFQNEAQLEKSRLLSDRFSAERPKGSFSTLEIQRTEQGDSAMYLCASSLAPGGGSYEQYFGPGTRLTVT.

This chain links TRBV19 with TRBJ1-5; D is unresolved. Germline-derived CDR1 and CDR2 are LNHDA and SQIVND (reference sequence). This CDR3 contains 15 residues. Trimming removed 3 bases at V and 0 bases at J, with 9 bases between. The CDR3 nucleotides read TGTGCCAGTAGTATCGGGGTCATTAGCAATCAGCCCCAGCATTTT. It codes for CASSIGVISNQPQHF.

In nucleotides, the CDR3 is TGTGCCTGGAGTTCCTGGACTACTGGCGAGCAGTACTTC. Protein: CAWSSWTTGEQYF. This chain joins TRBV30 and TRBJ2-7; possibly TRBD2 for D (6 bases). The V end lost 2 bases, the J end lost 6 bases, and 14 bases lay between the germline ends. Germline lookup yields CDR1 GTSNPN and CDR2 SVGIG (reference sequence). This CDR3 is 13 amino acids long.

Comment on this clone: Other DNA sequences in the sample encode the same CDR3. The gene calls are TRBV7-2 and TRBJ2-7; 9 bases align to TRBD2. Germline V CDR1 and CDR2: SGHTA, FQGNSA. CDR3 length: 13 amino acids. V shed 4 bases and J 2 bases; nucleotides not matched to a gene: 0. CDR3 region: CASSSSGAYEQYF. The CDR3 bases are TGTGCCAGCAGCTCTAGCGGGGCCTACGAGCAGTACTTC.

The chain combines TRBV4-2 with TRBJ1-1; D is perhaps TRBD1 (5 bases). The CDR3 contains 15 residues. Trimming removed 0 bases at V and 2 bases at J, with 10 bases between. Germline V gene lookup returns CDR1 LGHNA and CDR2 YNFKEQ. The CDR3 region has the DNA TGTGCCAGCAGCCAAGATCCGACAGCAAACACTGAAGCTTTCTTT. This codes for CASSQDPTANTEAFF.

As concerns this clone: In the same sample, other DNA sequences code for this CDR3. This chain links TRBV5-1 with TRBJ2-2, with D uncertain. The germline gives CDR1 SGHRS, CDR2 YFSETQ. The CDR3 is made up of 13 amino acids. V was trimmed by 0 bases and J by 5 bases, leaving 5 bases between them. CDR3 loop: CASSLGDTGELFF. CDR3 DNA sequence: TGCGCCAGCAGCTTGGGGGATACCGGGGAGCTGTTTTTT.

This chain connects TRBV7-2 to TRBJ1-2; TRBD1 might be the D (5 bases). Trimming removed 8 bases at V and 4 bases at J, with 14 bases between. Per germline, CDR1 SGHTA and CDR2 FQGNSA. This CDR3 has 13 amino acids. CDR3 in DNA: TGTGCCAGCGGGGCAGCCTCGGGCTATGGCTACACCTTC. Translating it yields CASGAASGYGYTF.

The V and J genes are TRBV20-1 and TRBJ2-3, with D perhaps TRBD2 (6 bases). The germline CDR1 and CDR2 sequences are DFQATT and SNEGSKA (reference sequence). The CDR3 runs to 13 residues. The CDR3: CSPSGGGWDTQYF. The DNA of the CDR3 is TGCAGCCCTAGTGGCGGAGGGTGGGATACGCAGTATTTT.

The rearrangement uses TRBV7-8 and TRBJ2-7; D is possibly TRBD1 (6 bases). In germline, CDR1 is SGHVS, CDR2 FQNEAQ. The V gene lost 3 bases and the J gene lost 7 bases, with 22 bases spanning the gap. This CDR3 spans 16 amino acids. CDR3 DNA sequence: TGTGCCAGCAGCTTTGGGTTTAGGGGGTCTTCTACAGAGCAGTACTTC. It codes for CASSFGFRGSSTEQYF.

The chain uses TRBV5-4 and TRBJ1-2; D ambiguous. This CDR3 spans 13 amino acids. Per germline, CDR1 SGHNT and CDR2 YYREEE (reference sequence). The germline V and J ends were trimmed by 4 bases and 8 bases, with 15 bases remaining between them. In DNA, the CDR3 is TGTGCCAGCAGCCCGGGCCGCCTCCGGGGCTACACCTTC. This translates into CASSPGRLRGYTF.